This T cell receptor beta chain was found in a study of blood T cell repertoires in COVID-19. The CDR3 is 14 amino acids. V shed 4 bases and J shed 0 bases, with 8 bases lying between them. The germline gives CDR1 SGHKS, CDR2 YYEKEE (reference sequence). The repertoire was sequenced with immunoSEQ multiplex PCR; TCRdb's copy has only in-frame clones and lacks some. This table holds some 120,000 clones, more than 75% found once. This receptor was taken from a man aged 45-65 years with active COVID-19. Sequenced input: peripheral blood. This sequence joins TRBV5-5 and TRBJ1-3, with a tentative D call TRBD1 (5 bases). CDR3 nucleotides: TGTGCCAGCAGCCAGGGAGGCTCTGGAAACACCATATATTTT. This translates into CASSQGGSGNTIYF.